This TCR beta chain came from a study of molecular identifiers for immune sequencing clone quantification. A note on this clonotype: The junction does not match germline at one end; this may be a read error.

This CDR3 region has 14 residues. Germline V gives CDR1 SGDLS, CDR2 YYNGEE. Preparation of the bulk TCR libraries relied on previously described methods and listed TCR primers. TCRdb ran MiXCR on the PCR reads and lists one entry per CDR3 protein. Here the sample spans tens of thousands of distinct CDR3 sequences, 20% to 30% being singletons. Sequencing was done on a sample of naive CD8+ T cells from blood, with Jurkat cell RNA spiked in. Subset noted: FACS-sorted CD8+CD4-CCR7+CD45RA+ naive T cells. This clonotype was sampled from a human donor in good health. Some libraries in this study had Jurkat cell RNA spiked in. The chain combines TRBV9 with TRBJ1-1, with 7 bases lining up with TRBD1. CDR3 DNA sequence: TGTGCCAGCAACGTAGGAGAGGGGGCCACTGAAGCTTTCTTT. Translated, it gives CASNVGEGATEAFF.